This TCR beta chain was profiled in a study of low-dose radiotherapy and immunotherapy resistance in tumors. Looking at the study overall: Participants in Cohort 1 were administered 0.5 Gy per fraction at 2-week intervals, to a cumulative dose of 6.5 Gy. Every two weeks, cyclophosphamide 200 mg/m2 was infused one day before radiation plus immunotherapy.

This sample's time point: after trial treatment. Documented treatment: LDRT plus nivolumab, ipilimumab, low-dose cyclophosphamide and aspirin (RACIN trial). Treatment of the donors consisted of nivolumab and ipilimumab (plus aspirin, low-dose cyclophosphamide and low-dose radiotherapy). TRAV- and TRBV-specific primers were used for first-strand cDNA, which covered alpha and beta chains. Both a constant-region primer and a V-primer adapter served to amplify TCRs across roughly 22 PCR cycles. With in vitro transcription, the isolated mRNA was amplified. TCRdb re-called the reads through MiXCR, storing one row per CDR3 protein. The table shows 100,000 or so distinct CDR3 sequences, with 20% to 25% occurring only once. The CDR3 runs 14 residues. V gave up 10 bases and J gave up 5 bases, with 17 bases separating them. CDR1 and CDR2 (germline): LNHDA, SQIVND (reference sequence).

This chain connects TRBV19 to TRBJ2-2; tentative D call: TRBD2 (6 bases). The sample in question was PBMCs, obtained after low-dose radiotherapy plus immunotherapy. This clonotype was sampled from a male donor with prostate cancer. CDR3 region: CATSSGVRTGELFF. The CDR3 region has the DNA TGTGCCACCTCATCGGGGGTTCGGACCGGGGAGCTGTTTTTT. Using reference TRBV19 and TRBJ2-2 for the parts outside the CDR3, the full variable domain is DGGITQSPKYLFRKEGQNVTLSCEQNLNHDAMYWYRQDPGQGLRLIYYSQIVNDFQKGDIAEGYSVSREKKESFPLTVTSAQKNPTAFYLCATSSGVRTGELFFGEGSRLTVL.